This entry is about one T cell receptor beta chain. The data originate from a study of blood T cell repertoires in COVID-19. The method was immunoSEQ multiplex PCR; TCRdb's version includes in-frame clones alone and lacks a portion of them. The table records approximately 210,000 clones, under 90% of them present only once. Material for sequencing was peripheral blood. The sequence was obtained from a woman older than 75 with COVID-19, enrolled during active disease.

For the CDR3, the DNA is TGCGCCAGCAGCCAATTGACGGGAGGGAACACTGAAGCTTTCTTT. Translation gives CASSQLTGGNTEAFF. The chain recombines TRBV4-1 with TRBJ1-1; D is uncertain. CDR3 size: 15 residues. Germline values: CDR1 MGHRA, CDR2 YSYEKL. The ends were cut back, 2 bases at V and 1 base at J, with 11 bases in the middle.